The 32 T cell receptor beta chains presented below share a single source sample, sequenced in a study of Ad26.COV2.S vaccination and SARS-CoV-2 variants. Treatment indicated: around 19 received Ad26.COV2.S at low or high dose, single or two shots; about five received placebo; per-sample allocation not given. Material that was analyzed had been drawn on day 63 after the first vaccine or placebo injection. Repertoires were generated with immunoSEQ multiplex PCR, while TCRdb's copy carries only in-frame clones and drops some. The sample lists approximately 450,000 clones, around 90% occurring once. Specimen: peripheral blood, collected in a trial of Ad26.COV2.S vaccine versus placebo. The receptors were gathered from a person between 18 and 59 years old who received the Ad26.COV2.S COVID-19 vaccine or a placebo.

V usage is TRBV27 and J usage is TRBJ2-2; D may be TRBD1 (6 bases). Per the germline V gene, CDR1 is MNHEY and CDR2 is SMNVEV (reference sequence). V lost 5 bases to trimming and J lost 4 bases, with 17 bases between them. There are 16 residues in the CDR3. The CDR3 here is CASSPRQGLGTGELFF. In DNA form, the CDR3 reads TGTGCCAGCAGTCCGAGGCAGGGGTTGGGCACCGGGGAGCTGTTTTTT.

CDR3 residues: CASSLGGQGVNTEAFF. In nucleotides, the CDR3 is TGTGCCAGCAGCTTAGGGGGACAGGGGGTAAACACTGAAGCTTTCTTT. The V call is TRBV11-2, the J call TRBJ1-1; 11 bases match TRBD1. The trim removed 1 base at V and 2 bases at J, leaving 3 bases unmatched. The CDR3 is 16 residues long. Germline CDR1 reads SGHAT; CDR2 reads FQNNGV.

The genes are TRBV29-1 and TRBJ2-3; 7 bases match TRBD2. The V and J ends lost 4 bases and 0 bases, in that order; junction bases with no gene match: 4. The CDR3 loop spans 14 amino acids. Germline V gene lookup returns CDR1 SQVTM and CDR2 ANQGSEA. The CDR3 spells CSVGSSGSTDTQYF. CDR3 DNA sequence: TGCAGCGTTGGTTCTAGCGGTAGCACAGATACGCAGTATTTT.

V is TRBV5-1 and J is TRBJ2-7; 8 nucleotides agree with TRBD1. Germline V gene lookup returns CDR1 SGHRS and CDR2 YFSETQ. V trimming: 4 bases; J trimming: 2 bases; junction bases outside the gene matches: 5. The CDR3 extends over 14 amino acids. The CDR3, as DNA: TGCGCCAGCAGCCCACGGGACAGGACCTACGAGCAGTACTTC. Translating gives CASSPRDRTYEQYF.

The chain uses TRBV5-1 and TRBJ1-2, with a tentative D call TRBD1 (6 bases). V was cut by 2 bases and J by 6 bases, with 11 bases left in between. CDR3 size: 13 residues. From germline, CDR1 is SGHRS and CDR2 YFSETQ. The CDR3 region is CASSLSPGDGYTF. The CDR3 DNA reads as TGCGCCAGCAGCTTAAGCCCAGGGGATGGCTACACCTTC.

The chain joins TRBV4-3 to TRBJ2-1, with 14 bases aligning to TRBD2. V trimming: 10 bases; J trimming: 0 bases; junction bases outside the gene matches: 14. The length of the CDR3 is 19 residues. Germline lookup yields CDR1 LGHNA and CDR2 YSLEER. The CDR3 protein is CANRTGTSGGESSYNEQFF. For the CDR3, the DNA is TGCGCCAACAGAACCGGGACTAGCGGGGGAGAGAGCTCCTACAATGAGCAGTTCTTC.

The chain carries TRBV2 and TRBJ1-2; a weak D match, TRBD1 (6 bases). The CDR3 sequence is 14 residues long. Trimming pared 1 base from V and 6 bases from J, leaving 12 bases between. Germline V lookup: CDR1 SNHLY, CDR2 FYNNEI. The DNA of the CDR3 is TGTGCCAGCAGTGAAGTCCCGGGGGCCGATGGCTACACCTTC. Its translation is CASSEVPGADGYTF.

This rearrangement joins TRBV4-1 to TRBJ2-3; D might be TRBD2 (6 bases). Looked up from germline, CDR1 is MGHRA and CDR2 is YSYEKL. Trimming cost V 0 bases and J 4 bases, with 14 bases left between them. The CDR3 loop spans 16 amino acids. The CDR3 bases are TGCGCCAGCAGCCAAGATCCATTAGCGGTCTCAGATACGCAGTATTTT. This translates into CASSQDPLAVSDTQYF.

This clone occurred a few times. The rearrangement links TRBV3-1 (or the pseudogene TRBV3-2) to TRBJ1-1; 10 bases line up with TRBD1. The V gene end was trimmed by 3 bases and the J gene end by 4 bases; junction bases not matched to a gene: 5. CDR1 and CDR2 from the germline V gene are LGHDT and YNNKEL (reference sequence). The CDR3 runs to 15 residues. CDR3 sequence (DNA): TGTGCCAGCAGCCATCGACAGGGGGCACGCACTGAAGCTTTCTTT. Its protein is CASSHRQGARTEAFF.

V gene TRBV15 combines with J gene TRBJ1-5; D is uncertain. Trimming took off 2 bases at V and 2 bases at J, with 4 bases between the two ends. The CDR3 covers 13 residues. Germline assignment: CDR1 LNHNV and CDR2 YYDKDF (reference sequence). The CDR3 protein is CATSRTGNQPQHF. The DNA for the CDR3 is TGTGCCACCAGCAGAACTGGCAATCAGCCCCAGCATTTT.

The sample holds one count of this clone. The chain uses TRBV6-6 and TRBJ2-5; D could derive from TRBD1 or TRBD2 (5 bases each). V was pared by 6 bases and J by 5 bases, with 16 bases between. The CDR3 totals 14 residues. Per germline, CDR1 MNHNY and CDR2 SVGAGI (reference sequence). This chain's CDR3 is CASSPPGAVETQYF. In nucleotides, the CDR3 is TGTGCCAGCAGCCCACCCGGGGCAGTGGAGACCCAGTACTTC.

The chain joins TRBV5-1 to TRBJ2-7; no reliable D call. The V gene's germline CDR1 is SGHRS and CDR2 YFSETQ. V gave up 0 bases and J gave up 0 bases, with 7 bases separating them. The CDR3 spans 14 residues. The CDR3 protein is CASSLDPNSYEQYF. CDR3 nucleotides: TGCGCCAGCAGCTTGGATCCGAACTCCTACGAGCAGTACTTC.

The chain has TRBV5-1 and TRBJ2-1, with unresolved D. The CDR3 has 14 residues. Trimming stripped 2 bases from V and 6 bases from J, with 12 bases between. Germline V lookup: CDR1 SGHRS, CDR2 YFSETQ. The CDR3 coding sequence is TGCGCCAGCAGCTTCCTGGTTGGTGGCAATGAGCAGTTCTTC. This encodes CASSFLVGGNEQFF. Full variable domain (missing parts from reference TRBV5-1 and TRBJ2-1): KAGVTQTPRYLIKTRGQQVTLSCSPISGHRSVSWYQQTPGQGLQFLFEYFSETQRNKGNFPGRFSGRQFSNSRSEMNVSTLELGDSALYLCASSFLVGGNEQFFGPGTRLTVL.

CDR3 bases: TGTGCCACCAGTGATGGGGGACTCGGGGAGACCCAGTACTTC. This codes for CATSDGGLGETQYF. The chain couples TRBV24-1 to TRBJ2-5; tentatively, D is TRBD2 (6 bases). Germline V CDR1 and CDR2: KGHDR, SFDVKD. Between the trimmed V and J ends, which lost 3 bases and 5 bases, there was a span of 12 bases. This CDR3 has 14 residues.

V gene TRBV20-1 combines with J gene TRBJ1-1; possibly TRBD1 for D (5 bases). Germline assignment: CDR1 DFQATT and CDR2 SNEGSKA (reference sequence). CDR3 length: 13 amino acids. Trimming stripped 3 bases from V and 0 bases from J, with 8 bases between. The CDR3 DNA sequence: TGCAGTGCTAGTCGGGGGATGAACACTGAAGCTTTCTTT. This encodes CSASRGMNTEAFF.

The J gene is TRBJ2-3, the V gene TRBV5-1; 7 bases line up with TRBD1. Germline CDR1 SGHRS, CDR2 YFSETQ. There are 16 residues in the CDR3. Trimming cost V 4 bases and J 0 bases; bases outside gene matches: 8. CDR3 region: CASSRAGTASTDTQYF. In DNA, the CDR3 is TGCGCCAGCAGCCGGGCCGGGACAGCTAGCACAGATACGCAGTATTTT.

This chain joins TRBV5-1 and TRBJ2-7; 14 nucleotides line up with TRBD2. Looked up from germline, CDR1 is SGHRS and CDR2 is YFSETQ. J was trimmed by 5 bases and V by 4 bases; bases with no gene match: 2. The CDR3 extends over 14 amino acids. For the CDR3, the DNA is TGCGCCAGCAGCGCGGGACTAGCGGGAGACGAGCAGTACTTC. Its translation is CASSAGLAGDEQYF.

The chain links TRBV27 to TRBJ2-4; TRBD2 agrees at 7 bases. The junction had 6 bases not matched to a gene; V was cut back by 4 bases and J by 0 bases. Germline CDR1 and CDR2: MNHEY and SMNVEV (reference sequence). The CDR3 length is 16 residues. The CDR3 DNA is TGTGCCAGCAGTTCGGGGACTATGCTAGCCAAAAACATTCAGTACTTC. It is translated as CASSSGTMLAKNIQYF.

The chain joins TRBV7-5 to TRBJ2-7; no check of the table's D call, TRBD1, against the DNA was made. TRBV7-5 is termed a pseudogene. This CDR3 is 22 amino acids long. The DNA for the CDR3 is TGTGCCAGACGTGCCCCGGGCTCCGGGACAGGGGGTGAAGATGGTAAAGCCTACGAGCAGTACTTC. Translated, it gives CARRAPGSGTGGEDGKAYEQYF.

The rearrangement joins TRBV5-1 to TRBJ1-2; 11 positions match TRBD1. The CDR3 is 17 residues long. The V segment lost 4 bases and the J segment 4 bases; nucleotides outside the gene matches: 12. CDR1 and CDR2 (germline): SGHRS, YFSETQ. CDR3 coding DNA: TGCGCCAGCAGCCCAACCACGGACAGGGGGCTGGTCTATGGCTACACCTTC. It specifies CASSPTTDRGLVYGYTF.

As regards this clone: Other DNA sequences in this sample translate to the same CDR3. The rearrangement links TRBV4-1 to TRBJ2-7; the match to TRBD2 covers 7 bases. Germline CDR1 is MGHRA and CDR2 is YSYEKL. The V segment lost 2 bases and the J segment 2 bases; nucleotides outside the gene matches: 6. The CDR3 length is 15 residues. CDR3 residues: CASSQRLAETYEQYF. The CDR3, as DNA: TGCGCCAGCAGCCAACGGCTAGCGGAGACCTACGAGCAGTACTTC.

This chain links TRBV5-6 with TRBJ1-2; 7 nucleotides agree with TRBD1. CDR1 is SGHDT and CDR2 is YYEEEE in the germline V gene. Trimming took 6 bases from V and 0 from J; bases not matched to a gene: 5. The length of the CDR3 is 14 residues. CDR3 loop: CASNRDSTNYGYTF. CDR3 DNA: TGTGCCAGCAACCGGGACAGCACTAACTATGGCTACACCTTC.

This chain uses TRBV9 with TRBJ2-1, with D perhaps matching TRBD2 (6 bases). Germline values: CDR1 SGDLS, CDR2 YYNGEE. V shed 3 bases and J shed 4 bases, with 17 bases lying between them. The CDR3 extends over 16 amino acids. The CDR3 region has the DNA TGTGCCAGCAGCGCCCATCCGACTAGTAGTTACAATGAGCAGTTCTTC. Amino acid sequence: CASSAHPTSSYNEQFF. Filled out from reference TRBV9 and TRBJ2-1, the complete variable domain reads DSGVTQTPKHLITATGQRVTLRCSPRSGDLSVYWYQQSLDQGLQFLIQYYNGEERAKGNILERFSAQQFPDLHSELNLSSLELGDSALYFCASSAHPTSSYNEQFFGPGTRLTVL.

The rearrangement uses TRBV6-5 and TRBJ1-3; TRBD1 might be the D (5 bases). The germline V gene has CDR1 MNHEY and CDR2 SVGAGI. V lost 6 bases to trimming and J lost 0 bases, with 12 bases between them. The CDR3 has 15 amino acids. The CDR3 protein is CASSLGLSSGNTIYF. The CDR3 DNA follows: TGTGCCAGCAGCTTGGGACTGTCCTCTGGAAACACCATATATTTT.

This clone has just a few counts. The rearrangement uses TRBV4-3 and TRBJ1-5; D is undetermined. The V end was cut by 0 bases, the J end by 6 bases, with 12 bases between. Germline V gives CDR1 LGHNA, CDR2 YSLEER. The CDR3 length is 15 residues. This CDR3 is CASSQDRAPFQPQHF. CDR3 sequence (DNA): TGCGCCAGCAGCCAAGACCGGGCCCCATTTCAGCCCCAGCATTTT.

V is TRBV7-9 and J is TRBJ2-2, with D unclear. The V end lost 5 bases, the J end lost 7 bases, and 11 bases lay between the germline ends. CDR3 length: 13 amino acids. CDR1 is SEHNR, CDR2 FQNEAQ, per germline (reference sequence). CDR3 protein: CASSNAIYGELFF. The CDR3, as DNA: TGTGCCAGCAGCAACGCAATTTACGGGGAGCTGTTTTTT.

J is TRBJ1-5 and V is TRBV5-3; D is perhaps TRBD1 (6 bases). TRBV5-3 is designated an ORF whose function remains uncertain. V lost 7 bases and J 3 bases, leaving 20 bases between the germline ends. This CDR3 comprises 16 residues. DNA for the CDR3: TGTGCCAGAGCCTTAGGGGTCAGGGGCTTCAATCAGCCCCAGCATTTT. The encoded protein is CARALGVRGFNQPQHF.

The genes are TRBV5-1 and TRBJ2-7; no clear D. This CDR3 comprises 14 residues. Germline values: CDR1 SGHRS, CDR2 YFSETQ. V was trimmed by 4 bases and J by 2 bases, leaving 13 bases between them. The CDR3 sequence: CASSPNSATYEQYF. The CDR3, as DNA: TGCGCCAGCAGCCCGAACTCCGCTACCTACGAGCAGTACTTC.

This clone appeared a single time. The CDR3 nucleotides are TGTGCCAGCAGTGAAGTTCAGGTTAGCAATCAGCCCCAGCATTTT. Encoded protein: CASSEVQVSNQPQHF. This chain connects TRBV6-1 to TRBJ1-5; D unclear. The V gene lost 1 base and the J gene lost 0 bases, with 7 bases spanning the gap. The CDR3 has 15 residues. Germline assignment: CDR1 MNHNS and CDR2 SASEGT.

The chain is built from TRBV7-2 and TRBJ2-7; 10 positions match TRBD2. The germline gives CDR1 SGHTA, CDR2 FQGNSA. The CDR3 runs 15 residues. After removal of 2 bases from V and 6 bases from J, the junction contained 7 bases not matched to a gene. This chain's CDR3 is CASSLHLAGESEQYF. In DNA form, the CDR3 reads TGTGCCAGCAGCTTACATCTAGCGGGAGAATCCGAGCAGTACTTC.

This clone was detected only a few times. The CDR3 sequence: CASSSSHRQPQHF. The CDR3 DNA sequence: TGTGCCAGCAGTTCGTCTCACCGTCAGCCCCAGCATTTT. The gene calls are TRBV27 and TRBJ1-5; D ambiguous. Trimming left V 4 bases short and J 6 bases short, with 10 bases between. This CDR3 is built from 13 residues. Germline CDR1 MNHEY, CDR2 SMNVEV (reference sequence).

In DNA, the CDR3 is TGTGCCAGCAGCTCACTGGGGTATGGCTACACCTTC. It translates to CASSSLGYGYTF. V usage is TRBV13 and J usage is TRBJ1-2; D is ambiguous. The CDR3 consists of 12 residues. Trimming cost V 4 bases and J 5 bases, with 8 bases left between them. CDR1 and CDR2 from the germline V gene are PRHDT and FYEKMQ (reference sequence).